The 20 T cell receptor beta chains given below trace back to one sample, sequenced in a study of T cell changes during pregnancy in multiple sclerosis. This table comes from immunoSEQ multiplex PCR, and its TCRdb copy is limited to in-frame clones, with some not included. The table lists 93,000 or so clones, 91% of them singletons. The sequenced sample was peripheral blood, obtained before pregnancy. The receptors shown here come from a female donor with multiple sclerosis, enrolled in a pregnancy study.

The chain links TRBV4-3 to TRBJ2-2; D not certain. This CDR3 comprises 13 residues. V lost 1 base, J lost 5 bases, and 5 bases lay in between. Germline V gene data show CDR1 as LGHNA and CDR2 as YSLEER. CDR3 DNA sequence: TGCGCCAGCAGCCAAGGGAGAACCGGGGAGCTGTTTTTT. Translating gives CASSQGRTGELFF.

The chain links TRBV11-3 to TRBJ1-1; D call uncertain. This CDR3 spans 13 amino acids. Trimming took off 5 bases at V and 1 base at J, with 8 bases between the two ends. Per the germline V gene, CDR1 is SGHNT and CDR2 is YENEEA. The CDR3 reads CASSLEKNTEAFF. The CDR3 bases are TGTGCCAGCAGCCTCGAGAAGAACACTGAAGCTTTCTTT.

V gene TRBV5-1 combines with J gene TRBJ1-2; TRBD1 aligns across 7 bases. Looked up from germline, CDR1 is SGHRS and CDR2 is YFSETQ. CDR3 size: 14 residues. V trimming: 4 bases; J trimming: 3 bases; junction bases outside the gene matches: 6. CDR3 residues: CASSPRTGHYGYTF. The CDR3 nucleotides read TGCGCCAGCAGCCCTAGGACAGGACACTATGGCTACACCTTC.

The rearrangement links TRBV29-1 to TRBJ1-2; 7 bases are a match to TRBD1. CDR1 is SQVTM, CDR2 ANQGSEA, per germline. The CDR3 runs to 12 residues. V gave up 4 bases and J gave up 7 bases; unmatched junction bases: 6. The DNA for the CDR3 is TGCAGCGTTGGAGGGGGCTCTAGTGGCTACACCTTC. The encoded protein is CSVGGGSSGYTF.

The chain couples TRBV10-3 to TRBJ2-7; 7 nucleotides agree with TRBD1. Germline CDR1 reads ENHRY; CDR2 reads SYGVKD. The CDR3 extends over 14 amino acids. Unmatched junction bases numbered 9, after V lost 9 bases and J lost 1 base. CDR3 sequence reads: CAIAGTEVSYEQYF. CDR3 bases: TGTGCCATTGCCGGGACAGAGGTTTCCTACGAGCAGTACTTC.

This CDR3 reads CASSLATGVPTYEQYF. CDR3 DNA: TGCGCCAGCAGCTTGGCAACAGGGGTACCAACCTACGAGCAGTACTTC. This chain joins TRBV5-1 and TRBJ2-7; the match to TRBD1 covers 7 bases. V shed 0 bases and J 2 bases; nucleotides not matched to a gene: 8. The CDR3 consists of 16 residues. Germline V CDR1 and CDR2: SGHRS, YFSETQ.

The chain carries TRBV18 and TRBJ2-7, with 8 bases fitting TRBD1. Germline lookup yields CDR1 KGHSH and CDR2 LQKENI. Losses at the gene ends were 2 bases for V and 3 bases for J; bases not matched to a gene: 6. The length of the CDR3 is 15 residues. The CDR3 here is CASSPERTGRYEQYF. The CDR3 DNA follows: TGTGCCAGCTCACCAGAGAGGACAGGGCGCTACGAGCAGTACTTC.

V and J are TRBV19 and TRBJ2-5; a possible D gene is TRBD1 (6 bases). V lost 3 bases and J 4 bases, leaving 12 bases between the germline ends. CDR3 length: 14 amino acids. CDR1 and CDR2 from the germline V gene are LNHDA and SQIVND (reference sequence). CDR3 in DNA: TGTGCCAGTAGTATTCAGGGGCCGGGAGAGACCCAGTACTTC. Residues: CASSIQGPGETQYF.

This chain connects TRBV12-5 to TRBJ1-2, with unresolved D. The CDR3 is 14 residues long. Germline V gives CDR1 LGHNT, CDR2 FRNRAP. Between the trimmed V and J ends, which lost 5 bases and 2 bases, there was a span of 12 bases. CDR3 nucleotide sequence: TGTGCTAGTGGTATCCTCGACATAAACTATGGCTACACCTTC. It encodes CASGILDINYGYTF.

This chain links TRBV7-6 with TRBJ1-4; possibly TRBD1 for D (6 bases). The germline V and J ends were trimmed by 1 base and 10 bases, with 19 bases remaining between them. There are 16 residues in the CDR3. The V gene's germline CDR1 is SGHVS and CDR2 FNYEAQ. DNA of the CDR3: TGTGCCAGCAGCTTAGGAGGGACACTCTCGATTGGAAAACTGTTTTTT. Encoded protein: CASSLGGTLSIGKLFF.

The chain links TRBV27 to TRBJ2-3; the D gene is possibly TRBD2 (6 bases). CDR3 length: 17 residues. The V and J ends lost 6 bases and 1 base respectively, with 20 bases between them. CDR1 and CDR2 from the germline V gene are MNHEY and SMNVEV (reference sequence). The CDR3 sequence: CASSPIGTLPGTDTQYF. The CDR3 DNA is TGTGCCAGCAGCCCCATCGGGACTCTTCCCGGCACAGATACGCAGTATTTT.

The chain is built from TRBV4-2 and TRBJ1-2, with 10 bases matching TRBD1. V was pared by 3 bases and J by 3 bases, with 4 bases of the junction left unmatched. The CDR3 extends over 15 amino acids. From germline, CDR1 is LGHNA and CDR2 YNFKEQ. CDR3 nucleotides: TGTGCCAGCAGCCACTCGGACAGGGGGGACTATGGCTACACCTTC. Translation: CASSHSDRGDYGYTF.

J is TRBJ2-7 and V is TRBV28; 8 bases line up with TRBD1. The CDR3 runs 15 residues. V dropped 4 bases and J dropped 5; count of bases not matched to a gene: 10. Germline V CDR1 and CDR2: MDHEN, SYDVKM. The DNA for the CDR3 is TGTGCCAGCAGTTCCCGCCGGACAGGGCTCGACGAGCAGTACTTC. This encodes CASSSRRTGLDEQYF.

The CDR3 DNA is TGTGCCAGCAGCTCCCGTAGGGCCCCAACGGGGAGCACTGAAGCTTTCTTT. The encoded protein is CASSSRRAPTGSTEAFF. The gene calls are TRBV7-2 and TRBJ1-1; D is uncertain. The CDR3 spans 17 residues. Germline V CDR1 and CDR2: SGHTA, FQGNSA. Trimming shortened V by 4 bases and J by 4 bases, and 22 bases separated the two germline ends.

The V and J genes are TRBV4-1 and TRBJ2-1; D might be TRBD1 (6 bases). The germline V gene encodes CDR1 MGHRA and CDR2 YSYEKL. V lost 3 bases and J 4 bases, leaving 10 bases between the germline ends. The CDR3 consists of 14 residues. In DNA, the CDR3 is TGCGCCAGCAGCCAGGGAACAGGGTACAATGAGCAGTTCTTC. The encoded protein is CASSQGTGYNEQFF.

The rearrangement links TRBV11-2 to TRBJ2-7; D is unclear. The CDR3 has 12 amino acids. With 2 bases removed from V and 3 bases from J, the gap between germline ends came to 5 bases. Germline CDR1 SGHAT, CDR2 FQNNGV. The CDR3 DNA follows: TGTGCCAGCAGCTTATGGCACTACGAGCAGTACTTC. It translates to CASSLWHYEQYF.

V is TRBV27 and J is TRBJ1-4; D not certain. V was shortened by 6 bases and J by 7 bases, with 12 bases between the two germline ends. Germline V gene data show CDR1 as MNHEY and CDR2 as SMNVEV (reference sequence). The CDR3 runs 13 residues. This CDR3 reads CASRPHQVEKLFF. In DNA form, the CDR3 reads TGTGCCAGCAGGCCTCACCAGGTTGAAAAACTGTTTTTT.

The genes are TRBV6-5 and TRBJ2-7; weak D call: TRBD1 (6 bases). V was pared by 7 bases and J by 5 bases, with 15 bases between. This CDR3 spans 13 amino acids. Germline V gene sequence: CDR1 MNHEY, CDR2 SVGAGI. The DNA of the CDR3 is TGTGCCAGCACCCGGCAGGGGTTCGACGAGCAGTACTTC. Translated, it gives CASTRQGFDEQYF.

The chain recombines TRBV5-1 with TRBJ2-3, with a possible D match to TRBD2 (5 bases). Germline V gene lookup returns CDR1 SGHRS and CDR2 YFSETQ. The CDR3 loop spans 14 amino acids. Trimming pared 4 bases from V and 5 bases from J, leaving 14 bases between. The CDR3 is CASSTGSVKDTQYF. The DNA for the CDR3 is TGCGCCAGCAGCACGGGATCAGTCAAAGATACGCAGTATTTT.

The CDR3 DNA follows: TGTGCCAGCAGCTTGAGACTAGCGGAGAGCACCGGGGAGCTGTTTTTT. This translates into CASSLRLAESTGELFF. The V call is TRBV7-8, the J call TRBJ2-2; 9 nucleotides agree with TRBD2. The CDR3 has 16 amino acids. The junction had 6 bases not matched to a gene; V was cut back by 3 bases and J by 4 bases. CDR1 and CDR2 from the germline V gene are SGHVS and FQNEAQ. Full variable domain (remainder filled in from reference TRBV7-8 and TRBJ2-2): GAGVSQSPRYKVAKRGQDVALRCDPISGHVSLFWYQQALGQGPEFLTYFQNEAQLDKSGLPSDRFFAERPEGSVSTLKIQRTQQEDSAVYLCASSLRLAESTGELFFGEGSRLTVL.